This T cell receptor beta chain was profiled in a study of blood T cell repertoires in COVID-19. The CDR3 covers 13 residues. Looked up from germline, CDR1 is SGHAT and CDR2 is FQNNGV. V lost 5 bases and J lost 3, with 11 bases in between. Measured with immunoSEQ multiplex PCR; TCRdb has only the in-frame clones, and not every one. The repertoire consists of more than 100,000 clones, with 81% occurring once and the leading ten covering about 8.4%. Input material: peripheral blood. This receptor was taken from a woman aged 55-75 years with active or convalescent COVID-19. The genes are TRBV11-2 and TRBJ2-7; D is possibly TRBD1 (6 bases). The chain's CDR3 is CASSLTGNYEQYV. CDR3 coding DNA: TGTGCCAGCAGCCTTACAGGGAACTACGAGCAGTACGTC.